These 18 T cell receptor beta chains were all obtained from the same sample, sequenced in a study of blood T cell repertoires in COVID-19. Measured with immunoSEQ multiplex PCR; TCRdb has only the in-frame clones, and not every one. This table has approximately 93,000 clones, about 74% appearing once. Sample: peripheral blood. The receptor set was obtained from a man in his 70s with COVID-19, enrolled during active disease.

This clone was counted once. The chain employs TRBV19 and TRBJ1-2; TRBD1 aligns across 7 bases. The CDR3 sequence is 13 residues long. Germline CDR1 reads LNHDA; CDR2 reads SQIVND (reference sequence). V lost 3 bases, J lost 3 bases, and 1 base stayed unmatched. CDR3 nucleotide sequence: TGTGCCAGTAGTATTGGGACAGACTATGGCTACACCTTC. Amino acids: CASSIGTDYGYTF.

The gene calls are TRBV4-1 and TRBJ2-3; D not resolved. The V end lost 0 bases, the J end lost 5 bases, and 9 bases lay between the germline ends. The length of the CDR3 is 14 residues. Germline V lookup: CDR1 MGHRA, CDR2 YSYEKL. The CDR3 DNA sequence: TGCGCCAGCAGCCAAGAGATCGAGAAAGATACGCAGTATTTT. Protein: CASSQEIEKDTQYF.

As for this clone: Other DNA sequences in the sample encode the same CDR3. The chain is built from TRBV28 and TRBJ1-2, with D perhaps TRBD1 (5 bases). Trimming removed 5 bases at V and 7 bases at J, with 14 bases between. CDR3 length: 13 residues. Germline V gene data show CDR1 as MDHEN and CDR2 as SYDVKM. This chain's CDR3 is CASSPRQIIGYTF. The CDR3 coding sequence is TGTGCCAGCAGTCCAAGACAGATTATTGGCTACACCTTC.

J is TRBJ2-2 and V is TRBV28, with 12 bases identical to TRBD2. This CDR3 spans 19 amino acids. Trimming took 2 bases from V and 0 from J; bases not matched to a gene: 7. From germline, CDR1 is MDHEN and CDR2 SYDVKM. The CDR3 bases are TGTGCCAGCAGTTTAGGCCTAGCGGGAGGGCCGTCGAACACCGGGGAGCTGTTTTTT. Translating it yields CASSLGLAGGPSNTGELFF. Full variable domain (missing parts from reference TRBV28 and TRBJ2-2): DVKVTQSSRYLVKRTGEKVFLECVQDMDHENMFWYRQDPGLGLRLIYFSYDVKMKEKGDIPEGYSVSREKKERFSLILESASTNQTSMYLCASSLGLAGGPSNTGELFFGEGSRLTVL.

A single count supports this clone. The chain links TRBV7-3 to TRBJ2-1, with 9 bases identical to TRBD1. CDR1 SGHTA and CDR2 FQGTGA come from the germline V gene. J was trimmed by 7 bases and V by 3 bases; bases with no gene match: 4. This CDR3 is 14 amino acids long. The CDR3 region is CASSFGQGRNEQFF. CDR3 coding DNA: TGTGCCAGCAGCTTCGGACAGGGGAGGAATGAGCAGTTCTTC.

The chain joins TRBV4-1 to TRBJ2-1, with 12 bases identical to TRBD2. Germline loops: CDR1 MGHRA, CDR2 YSYEKL. The CDR3 sequence is 16 residues long. V shed 4 bases and J 2 bases; nucleotides not matched to a gene: 3. CDR3 bases: TGCGCCAGCAGCCGAGGACTAGCGGGGACCTACAATGAGCAGTTCTTC. Its protein is CASSRGLAGTYNEQFF.

This chain uses TRBV27 with TRBJ2-7; 9 bases line up with TRBD1. CDR1 is MNHEY and CDR2 is SMNVEV in the germline V gene (reference sequence). This CDR3 is built from 14 residues. V lost 3 bases and J lost 6; bases outside the gene matches: 6. In nucleotides, the CDR3 is TGTGCCAGCAGTTTCTACCGACAGGGGGGCGAGCAGTACTTC. This codes for CASSFYRQGGEQYF.

The J gene is TRBJ2-3, the V gene TRBV7-9, with TRBD1 as a possible D gene (6 bases). Looked up from germline, CDR1 is SEHNR and CDR2 is FQNEAQ (reference sequence). The V gene lost 4 bases and the J gene lost 3 bases, with 23 bases spanning the gap. This CDR3 has 18 residues. For the CDR3, the DNA is TGTGCCAGCAGCTACCGACAGGTCCACCCGCGACCGACAGATACGCAGTATTTT. Translated: CASSYRQVHPRPTDTQYF. Variable domain in full (rest from reference TRBV7-9 and TRBJ2-3): DTGVSQNPRHKITKRGQNVTFRCDPISEHNRLYWYRQTLGQGPEFLTYFQNEAQLEKSRLLSDRFSAERPKGSFSTLEIQRTEQGDSAMYLCASSYRQVHPRPTDTQYFGPGTRLTVL.

The chain has TRBV27 and TRBJ2-3, with 7 bases that match TRBD1. The CDR3 runs 16 residues. V shed 4 bases, J shed 3 bases, and the junction held 10 bases outside the gene matches. In germline, CDR1 is MNHEY, CDR2 SMNVEV (reference sequence). The chain's CDR3 is CASSSLGGALTDTQYF. CDR3 in DNA: TGTGCCAGCAGTTCCCTAGGGGGCGCATTGACAGATACGCAGTATTTT.

This chain links TRBV19 with TRBJ1-6; tentatively, D is TRBD1 (6 bases). Germline values: CDR1 LNHDA, CDR2 SQIVND (reference sequence). The CDR3 runs 13 residues. V dropped 4 bases and J dropped 7 bases, with 8 bases sitting between them. The DNA of the CDR3 is TGTGCCAGTAGTACCCAGGGGAATTCACCCCTCCACTTT. Amino acid sequence: CASSTQGNSPLHF.

CDR3 in DNA: TGTGCCAGCAGTTTACACGGGGAACTTGGGTTAGATGAGCAGTTCTTC. Its protein is CASSLHGELGLDEQFF. V and J are TRBV6-5 and TRBJ2-1, with D perhaps TRBD2 (5 bases). Looked up from germline, CDR1 is MNHEY and CDR2 is SVGAGI. The CDR3 is made up of 16 amino acids. V gave up 4 bases and J gave up 8 bases, with 21 bases separating them.

CDR3 loop: CASSPVTSANTGELFF. CDR3 nucleotide sequence: TGCGCCAGCAGCCCTGTGACTAGCGCGAACACCGGGGAGCTGTTTTTT. V gene TRBV4-3 combines with J gene TRBJ2-2; TRBD2 matches 8 bases. V gave up 4 bases and J gave up 0 bases; unmatched junction bases: 4. Germline loops: CDR1 LGHNA, CDR2 YSLEER. The CDR3 is made up of 16 amino acids.

V and J are TRBV7-9 and TRBJ2-5, with 8 bases identical to TRBD1. The V segment lost 5 bases and the J segment 2 bases; nucleotides outside the gene matches: 4. Germline V gene sequence: CDR1 SEHNR, CDR2 FQNEAQ (reference sequence). This CDR3 is 14 amino acids long. CDR3 residues: CASSTWTGQETQYF. The CDR3 DNA reads TGTGCCAGCAGCACATGGACAGGGCAAGAGACCCAGTACTTC.

This clone was observed a single time. The chain uses TRBV25-1 and TRBJ2-5; 11 bases fit TRBD2. Trimming cost V 3 bases and J 5 bases; bases outside gene matches: 2. The CDR3 loop spans 14 amino acids. CDR1 is MGHDK, CDR2 SYGVNS, per germline. This chain's CDR3 is CASSDSGRAETQYF. The DNA for the CDR3 is TGTGCCAGCAGTGATAGCGGGAGGGCCGAGACCCAGTACTTC.

V is TRBV27 and J is TRBJ2-3; no reliable D call. Germline values: CDR1 MNHEY, CDR2 SMNVEV (reference sequence). V was trimmed by 5 bases and J by 2 bases, leaving 17 bases between them. The CDR3 length is 16 residues. As DNA, the CDR3 is TGTGCCAGCAGTAACACTGGGCGAGCTCTCACAGATACGCAGTATTTT. It codes for CASSNTGRALTDTQYF.

The chain links TRBV30 to TRBJ1-1; no clear D. The CDR3 is 12 amino acids. Trimming took off 3 bases at V and 1 base at J, with 6 bases between the two ends. Germline V gene data show CDR1 as GTSNPN and CDR2 as SVGIG (reference sequence). CDR3 nucleotides: TGTGCCTGGAGAGCGGGGAACACTGAAGCTTTCTTT. As protein: CAWRAGNTEAFF.

V gene TRBV5-5 combines with J gene TRBJ1-5; D unclear. Deletions cut 3 bases from V and 4 bases from J, with 14 bases between. Germline CDR1 reads SGHKS; CDR2 reads YYEKEE (reference sequence). The CDR3 totals 15 residues. CDR3 sequence: CASSSSKTGNQPQHF. CDR3 nucleotides: TGTGCCAGCAGCTCCTCTAAGACGGGAAATCAGCCCCAGCATTTT.

This chain links TRBV30 with TRBJ1-1, with D tentatively TRBD1 (6 bases). Trimming took 3 bases from V and 11 from J, leaving 19 bases between them. Per the germline V gene, CDR1 is GTSNPN and CDR2 is SVGIG (reference sequence). The CDR3 has 13 amino acids. The CDR3 protein is CAWSRGAGRGAFF. CDR3 bases: TGTGCCTGGAGCAGAGGGGCTGGCAGGGGCGCTTTCTTT. The entire variable domain, with the rest obtained from reference TRBV30 and TRBJ1-1, is as follows: SQTIHQWPATLVQPVGSPLSLECTVEGTSNPNLYWYRQAAGRGLQLLFYSVGIGQISSEVPQNLSASRPQDRQFILSSKKLLLSDSGFYLCAWSRGAGRGAFFGQGTRLTVV.